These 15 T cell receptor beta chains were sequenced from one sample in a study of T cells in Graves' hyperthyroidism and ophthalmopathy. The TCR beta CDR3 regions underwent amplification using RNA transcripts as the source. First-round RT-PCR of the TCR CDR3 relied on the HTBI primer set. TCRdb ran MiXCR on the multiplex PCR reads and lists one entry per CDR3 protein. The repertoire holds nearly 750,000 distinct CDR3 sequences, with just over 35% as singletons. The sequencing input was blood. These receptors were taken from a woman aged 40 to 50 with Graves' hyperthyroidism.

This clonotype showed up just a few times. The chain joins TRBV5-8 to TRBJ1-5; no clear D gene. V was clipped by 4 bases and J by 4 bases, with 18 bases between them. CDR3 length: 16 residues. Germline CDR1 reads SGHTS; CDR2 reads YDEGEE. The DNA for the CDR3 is TGTGCCAGCAGCGCCACATTCGGGGTTGGGAATCAGCCCCAGCATTTT. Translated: CASSATFGVGNQPQHF.

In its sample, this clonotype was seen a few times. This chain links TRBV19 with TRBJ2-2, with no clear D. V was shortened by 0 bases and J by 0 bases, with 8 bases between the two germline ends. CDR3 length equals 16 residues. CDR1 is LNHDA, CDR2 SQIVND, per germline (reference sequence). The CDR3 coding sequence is TGTGCCAGTAGTATAGAAGAGAGCGCGAACACCGGGGAGCTGTTTTTT. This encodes CASSIEESANTGELFF.

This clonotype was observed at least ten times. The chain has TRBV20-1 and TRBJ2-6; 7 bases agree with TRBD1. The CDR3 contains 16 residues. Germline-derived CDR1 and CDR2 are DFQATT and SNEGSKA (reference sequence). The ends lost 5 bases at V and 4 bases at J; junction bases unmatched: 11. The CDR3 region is CSADGQVELGANVLTF. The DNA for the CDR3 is TGCAGTGCTGATGGACAGGTGGAGCTGGGGGCCAACGTCCTGACTTTC.

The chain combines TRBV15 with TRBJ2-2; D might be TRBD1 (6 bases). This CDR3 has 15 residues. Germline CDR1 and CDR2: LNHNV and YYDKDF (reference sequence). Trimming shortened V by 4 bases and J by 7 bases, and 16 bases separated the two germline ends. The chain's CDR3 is CATSIGGEVFGELFF. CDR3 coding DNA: TGTGCCACCAGCATAGGGGGAGAAGTCTTCGGGGAGCTGTTTTTT. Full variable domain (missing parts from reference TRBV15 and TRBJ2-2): DAMVIQNPRYQVTQFGKPVTLSCSQTLNHNVMYWYQQKSSQAPKLLFHYYDKDFNNEADTPDNFQSRRPNTSFCFLDIRSPGLGDTAMYLCATSIGGEVFGELFFGEGSRLTVL.

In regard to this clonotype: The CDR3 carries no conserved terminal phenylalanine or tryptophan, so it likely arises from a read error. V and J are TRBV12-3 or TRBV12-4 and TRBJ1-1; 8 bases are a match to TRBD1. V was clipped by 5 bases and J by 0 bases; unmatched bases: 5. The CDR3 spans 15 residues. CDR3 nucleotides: TGTGCCAGCAGTCCCCGGGACAGGCTGAACACTGAAGCTTTCCTT. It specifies CASSPRDRLNTEAFL.

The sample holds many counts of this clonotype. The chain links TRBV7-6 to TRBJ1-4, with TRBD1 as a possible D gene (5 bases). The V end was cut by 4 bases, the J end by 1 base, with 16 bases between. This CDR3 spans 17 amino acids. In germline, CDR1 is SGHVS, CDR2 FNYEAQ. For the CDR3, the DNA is TGTGCCAGCAGCTCAGGGTCTAATTTGGGAACTAATGAAAAACTGTTTTTT. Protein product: CASSSGSNLGTNEKLFF.

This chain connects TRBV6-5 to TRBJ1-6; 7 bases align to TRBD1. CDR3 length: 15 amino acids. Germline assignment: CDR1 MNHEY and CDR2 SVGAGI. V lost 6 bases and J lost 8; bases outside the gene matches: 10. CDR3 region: CASRGTATIYSPLHF. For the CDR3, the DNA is TGTGCCAGCAGGGGGACAGCTACAATTTATTCACCCCTCCACTTT.

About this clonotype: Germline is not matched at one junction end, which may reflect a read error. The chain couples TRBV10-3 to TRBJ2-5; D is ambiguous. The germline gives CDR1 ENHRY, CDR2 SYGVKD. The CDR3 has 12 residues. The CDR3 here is CASSRTQETQYF. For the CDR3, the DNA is TGTGCCAGCAGTCGGACCCAAGAGACCCAGTACTTC.

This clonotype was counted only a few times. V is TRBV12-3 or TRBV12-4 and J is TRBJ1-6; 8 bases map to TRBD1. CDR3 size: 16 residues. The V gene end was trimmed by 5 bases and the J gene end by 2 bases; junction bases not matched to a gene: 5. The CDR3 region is CASSIGQGTYNSPLHF. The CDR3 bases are TGTGCCAGCAGTATCGGACAGGGCACCTATAATTCACCCCTCCACTTT.

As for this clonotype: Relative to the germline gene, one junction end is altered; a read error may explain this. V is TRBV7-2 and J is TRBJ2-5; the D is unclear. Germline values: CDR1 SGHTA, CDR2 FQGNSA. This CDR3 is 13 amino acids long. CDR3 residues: CAGSFTTTDTQYF. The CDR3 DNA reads TGTGCCGGCAGCTTTACTACCACAGATACGCAGTACTTC.

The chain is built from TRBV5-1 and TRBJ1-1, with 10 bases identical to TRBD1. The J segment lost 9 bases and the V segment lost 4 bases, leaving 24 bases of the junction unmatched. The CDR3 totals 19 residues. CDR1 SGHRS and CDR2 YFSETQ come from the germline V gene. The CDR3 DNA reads TGCGCCAGCAGCCAAATTCCGGGACAGGGGCCTCAGAGGACCCCACAAGCTTTCTTT. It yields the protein CASSQIPGQGPQRTPQAFF.

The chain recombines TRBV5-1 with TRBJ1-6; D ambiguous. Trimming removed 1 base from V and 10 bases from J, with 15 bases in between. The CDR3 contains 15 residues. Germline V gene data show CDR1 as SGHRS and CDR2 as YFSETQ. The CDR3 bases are TGCGCCAGCAGCTTGAGTGGTTTGACTAGGTCACCCCTCCACTTT. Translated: CASSLSGLTRSPLHF.

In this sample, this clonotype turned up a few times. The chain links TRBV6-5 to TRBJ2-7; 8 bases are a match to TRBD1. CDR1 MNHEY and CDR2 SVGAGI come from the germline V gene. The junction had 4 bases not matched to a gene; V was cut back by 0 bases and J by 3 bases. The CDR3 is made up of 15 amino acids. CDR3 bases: TGTGCCAGCAGTTACTCGACAGGGGAGCTCTACGAGCAGTACTTC. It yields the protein CASSYSTGELYEQYF.

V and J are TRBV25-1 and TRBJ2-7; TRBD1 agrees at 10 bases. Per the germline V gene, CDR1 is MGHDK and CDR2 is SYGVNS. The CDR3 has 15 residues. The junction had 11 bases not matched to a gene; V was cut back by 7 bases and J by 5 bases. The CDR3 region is CASTVPGQGRDEQYF. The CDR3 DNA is TGTGCCAGCACCGTCCCGGGACAGGGGCGAGACGAGCAGTACTTC.

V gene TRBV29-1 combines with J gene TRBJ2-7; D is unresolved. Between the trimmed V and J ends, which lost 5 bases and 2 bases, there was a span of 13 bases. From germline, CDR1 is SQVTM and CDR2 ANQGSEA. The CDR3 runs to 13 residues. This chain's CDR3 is CSVQADATYEQYF. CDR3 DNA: TGCAGCGTTCAGGCGGACGCAACCTACGAGCAGTACTTC.